Below, 7 T cell receptor beta chains from the same sample are listed, as sequenced in a study of post-analysis software for immune sequencing data. Presence of unique molecular identifiers characterized the TCR beta cDNA libraries. TCRdb re-derived calls from the PCR reads in MiXCR, one entry per CDR3 protein. Of under 200,000 distinct CDR3 sequences in the sample, under 40% were seen once. The sequences come from blood, collected after autologous hematopoietic stem cell transplantation. The source of these receptors is a girl between 5 and 17 years old with multiple sclerosis.

The chain joins TRBV28 to TRBJ2-7; D gene unclear. Germline V CDR1 and CDR2: MDHEN, SYDVKM. V gave up 5 bases and J gave up 3 bases, with 8 bases separating them. The CDR3 totals 12 residues. CDR3 sequence reads: CASSLPGYEQYF. DNA of the CDR3: TGTGCCAGCAGTCTCCCGGGCTACGAGCAGTACTTC.

The chain recombines TRBV18 with TRBJ2-1; unclear D gene. The germline gives CDR1 KGHSH, CDR2 LQKENI. This CDR3 contains 18 residues. The ends were cut back, 5 bases at V and 5 bases at J, with 25 bases in the middle. CDR3 sequence: CASSSRPPYPYPHNEQFF. The CDR3 DNA reads as TGTGCCAGCTCATCCCGGCCCCCATATCCGTACCCCCACAATGAGCAGTTCTTC.

This clonotype was observed a handful of times. The chain couples TRBV11-2 to TRBJ2-5, with D perhaps TRBD1 or TRBD2 (5 bases each). The closer fit of TRBJ2-7 to the DNA end suggests the J call may be wrong. The germline V gene encodes CDR1 SGHAT and CDR2 FQNNGV. The CDR3 runs to 15 residues. DNA for the CDR3: TGTGCCAGCAGCTTATTGTCGCGTGGGGGCTACGAGCAGTACTTC. This sequence encodes CASSLLSRGGYEQYF.

This clonotype was seen a handful of times. The chain carries TRBV29-1 and TRBJ2-7, with D perhaps TRBD1 (5 bases). CDR1 is SQVTM and CDR2 is ANQGSEA in the germline V gene. This CDR3 is built from 14 residues. V lost 1 base, J lost 3 bases, and 13 bases lay in between. CDR3 sequence (DNA): TGCAGCGTTGAAGGTTTTCAGGGTGACTACGAGCAGTACTTC. This sequence encodes CSVEGFQGDYEQYF.

The V and J genes are TRBV20-1 and TRBJ2-5; either TRBD1 or TRBD2 may supply D (5 bases each). The J call is in doubt because the DNA end fits TRBJ2-7 better. Germline values: CDR1 DFQATT, CDR2 SNEGSKA (reference sequence). This CDR3 is built from 12 residues. The CDR3 here is CSATGAGHEQYF. The CDR3 DNA reads as TGCAGTGCGACCGGGGCAGGTCACGAGCAGTACTTC.

This chain joins TRBV18 and TRBJ1-2; 9 nucleotides agree with TRBD1. Germline-derived CDR1 and CDR2 are KGHSH and LQKENI. This CDR3 has 15 amino acids. Germline trimming cut 2 bases from V and 4 bases from J; bases unmatched to any gene: 5. CDR3: CASSPKQGAVYGYTF. The CDR3 bases are TGTGCCAGCTCACCAAAACAGGGGGCGGTCTATGGCTACACCTTC.

The chain joins TRBV24-1 to TRBJ1-5, with D possibly TRBD1 on 6 matching bases. The CDR3 sequence is 19 residues long. Trimming removed 5 bases at V and 0 bases at J, with 22 bases between. The germline V gene has CDR1 KGHDR and CDR2 SFDVKD. In DNA, the CDR3 is TGTGCCACCAGTGCTCTCACAGGGAGAGTAGAAGGTAGCAATCAGCCCCAGCATTTT. This translates into CATSALTGRVEGSNQPQHF.